Sequencing of this T cell receptor (beta chain) was carried out in a study of cytomegalovirus exposure and HLA in healthy donors. Study information: The platform used for the 120 validation repertoires matched that of the approximately 710 first-cohort repertoires, a later analysis reported. The study's findings and limits: Most TCR sequences were seen very rarely across donors, but some public TCRs occurred in many.

Of note for this clone: Antigen specificity is unknown.

Trimming stripped 2 bases from V and 2 bases from J, with 11 bases between. This CDR3 has 15 amino acids. CDR1 SGHTS and CDR2 YDEGEE come from the germline V gene. Clones were read by immunoSEQ multiplex PCR, and TCRdb kept only the in-frame ones, dropping some. The table shows roughly 98,000 clones, with roughly 90% occurring only once. The sequence was obtained from a man aged 18 to 29 in good health and CMV-seropositive. The chain links TRBV5-8 to TRBJ1-5; D uncertain. Source material: PBMCs. The chain's CDR3 is CASSFRLSGNQPQHF. The CDR3 DNA is TGTGCCAGCAGCTTTCGACTAAGTGGCAATCAGCCCCAGCATTTT.